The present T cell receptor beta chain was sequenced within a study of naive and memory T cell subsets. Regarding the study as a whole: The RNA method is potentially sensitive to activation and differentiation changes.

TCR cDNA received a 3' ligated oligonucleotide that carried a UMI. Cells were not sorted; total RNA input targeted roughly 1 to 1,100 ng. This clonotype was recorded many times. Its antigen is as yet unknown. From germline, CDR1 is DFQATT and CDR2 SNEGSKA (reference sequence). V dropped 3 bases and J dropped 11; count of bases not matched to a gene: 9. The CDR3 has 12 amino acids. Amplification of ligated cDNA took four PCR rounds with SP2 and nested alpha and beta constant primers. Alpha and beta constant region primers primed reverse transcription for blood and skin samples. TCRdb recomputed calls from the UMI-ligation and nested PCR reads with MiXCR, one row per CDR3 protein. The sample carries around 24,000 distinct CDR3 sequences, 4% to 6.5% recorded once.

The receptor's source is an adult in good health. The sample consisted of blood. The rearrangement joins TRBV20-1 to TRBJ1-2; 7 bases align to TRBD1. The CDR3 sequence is CSASGTVTRYTF. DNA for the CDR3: TGCAGTGCTAGTGGGACAGTAACGAGGTACACCTTC.